Following are 11 T cell receptor beta chains from one sample sequenced in a study of type 1 regulatory T cells. TCRdb re-called the reads through MiXCR, storing one row per CDR3 protein. The data hold approximately 97,000 distinct CDR3 sequences, with 25% to 40% observed a single time. The material sequenced was CD4+ T cells, either the whole sample or a sorted fraction (not recorded which). Every receptor here comes from a human donor in good health.

This chain joins TRBV5-6 and TRBJ1-4; TRBD1 matches at 8 bases. With V trimmed by 4 bases and J by 6 bases, 5 bases remained unmatched. CDR1 SGHDT and CDR2 YYEEEE come from the germline V gene. The CDR3 is made up of 14 amino acids. CDR3 sequence (DNA): TGTGCCAGCAGCCATTCAGGGGGCTATGAAAAACTGTTTTTT. Protein sequence: CASSHSGGYEKLFF.

This clonotype was observed a few times. The chain has TRBV2 and TRBJ2-7; 7 nucleotides align to TRBD2. Germline V CDR1 and CDR2: SNHLY, FYNNEI. This CDR3 contains 16 residues. V trimming: 6 bases; J trimming: 2 bases; junction bases outside the gene matches: 13. CDR3: CASRRLASGATYEQYF. CDR3 coding DNA: TGTGCCAGCAGACGGCTGGCAAGCGGGGCCACCTACGAGCAGTACTTC.

This clonotype came up a few times. The V gene is TRBV12-3 or TRBV12-4, the J gene TRBJ2-7, with TRBD2 as a possible D gene (5 bases). V lost 6 bases and J 3 bases, leaving 12 bases between the germline ends. The CDR3 runs 13 residues. The CDR3 is CASSLGVNYEQYF. The CDR3 coding sequence is TGTGCCAGCAGCCTGGGAGTGAACTACGAGCAGTACTTC.

The chain links TRBV2 to TRBJ2-3; D may be TRBD2 (6 bases). The germline gives CDR1 SNHLY, CDR2 FYNNEI. V was shortened by 7 bases and J by 6 bases, with 17 bases between the two germline ends. There are 14 residues in the CDR3. CDR3 sequence reads: CASKETGVRDTQYF. The CDR3 DNA follows: TGTGCCAGCAAGGAGACGGGGGTCAGGGATACGCAGTATTTT. The full variable domain, in which reference TRBV2 and TRBJ2-3 provide the parts outside the CDR3, is EPEVTQTPSHQVTQMGQEVILRCVPISNHLYFYWYRQILGQKVEFLVSFYNNEISEKSEIFDDQFSVERPDGSNFTLKIRSTKLEDSAMYFCASKETGVRDTQYFGPGTRLTVL.

The table lists this clonotype with a count of one. The CDR3 DNA reads as TGCAGTGCGCAGCGGGGGCAGGGGAGGGGTCCTGAGCAGTTCTTC. Residues: CSAQRGQGRGPEQFF. The V and J genes are TRBV20-1 and TRBJ2-1, with TRBD2 matching 8 bases. The V and J ends lost 6 bases and 9 bases, in that order; junction bases with no gene match: 16. CDR1 DFQATT and CDR2 SNEGSKA come from the germline V gene (reference sequence). The CDR3 extends over 15 amino acids.

This clonotype showed up just once. This chain uses TRBV12-3 or TRBV12-4 with TRBJ2-1, with 7 bases aligning to TRBD2. V lost 1 base, J lost 2 bases, and 2 bases stayed unmatched. The CDR3 sequence is 15 residues long. CDR3 residues: CASSLGLAAYNEQFF. Written as DNA, the CDR3 is TGTGCCAGCAGTTTAGGTCTAGCGGCCTACAATGAGCAGTTCTTC.

This clonotype was counted only a few times. The chain has TRBV20-1 and TRBJ2-7, with 11 bases that match TRBD2. Germline CDR1 reads DFQATT; CDR2 reads SNEGSKA (reference sequence). V shed 6 bases, J shed 2 bases, and the junction held 15 bases outside the gene matches. The length of the CDR3 is 17 residues. CDR3: CSARVTSGNASTYEQYF. The CDR3 DNA follows: TGCAGTGCCCGGGTGACTAGCGGGAATGCATCAACCTACGAGCAGTACTTC.

This clonotype has a handful of counts. The chain carries TRBV6-4 and TRBJ2-1, with a tentative D call TRBD2 (5 bases). V lost 4 bases and J 2 bases, leaving 15 bases between the germline ends. The length of the CDR3 is 16 residues. Per the germline V gene, CDR1 is MRHNA and CDR2 is SNTAGT. The CDR3 nucleotides read TGTGCCAGCAGTGGGGAGCTCTCTGCCCCCTACAATGAGCAGTTCTTC. This translates into CASSGELSAPYNEQFF.

The V gene is TRBV5-1, the J gene TRBJ2-2; tentatively, D is TRBD1 (6 bases). This CDR3 region has 14 residues. Germline values: CDR1 SGHRS, CDR2 YFSETQ. Trimming took off 0 bases at V and 5 bases at J, with 8 bases between the two ends. CDR3 amino acids: CASSLVGQTGELFF. The CDR3 coding sequence is TGCGCCAGCAGCTTGGTTGGACAGACCGGGGAGCTGTTTTTT.

The J gene is TRBJ2-3, the V gene TRBV7-2; the match to TRBD1 covers 7 bases. The trim removed 8 bases at V and 2 bases at J, leaving 4 bases unmatched. The germline CDR1 and CDR2 sequences are SGHTA and FQGNSA. The CDR3 is 13 amino acids. The DNA for the CDR3 is TGTGCCAGCGAACAGGGGTACACAGATACGCAGTATTTT. This translates into CASEQGYTDTQYF.

V gene TRBV7-8 combines with J gene TRBJ2-7; D uncertain. The length of the CDR3 is 14 residues. Looked up from germline, CDR1 is SGHVS and CDR2 is FQNEAQ. V dropped 7 bases and J dropped 0 bases, with 13 bases sitting between them. The CDR3 loop reads CASKRLKDSYEQYF. CDR3 coding DNA: TGTGCCAGCAAACGACTGAAAGACTCCTACGAGCAGTACTTC.